These T cell receptor beta chains were read from a single sample in a study of shared T cell receptors in the human thymus. Here immunoSEQ multiplex PCR was the method, and the copy in TCRdb shows in-frame clones only, minus some. Here the sample spans 600,000 to 900,000 clones, approximately 83% being singletons. These same records also appear under a second study, on human thymus T cells.

Sequenced input: thymocytes. These receptors came from a girl under two years old with a congenital heart defect. Both conserved end residues are part of each CDR3. A D gene is named only where the DNA matches it firmly. A clone size is listed for some rows: how often the clone was seen (once, few, many), or a class if it is expanded.

J: TRBJ2-3
size: .
V: TRBV6-5
D: TRBD1
DNA: TGTGCCAGCAGTCGGACAGGGGAAACAGATACGCAGTATTTT
CDR3: CASSRTGETDTQYF

J: TRBJ1-5
size: .
V: TRBV6-1
D: .
DNA: TGTGCCAGCAATGCCGGCGGCATGAATCAGCCCCAGCATTTT
CDR3: CASNAGGMNQPQHF

J: TRBJ1-1
size: .
V: TRBV27
D: .
DNA: TGTGCCAGCAGTTTATACAGACTGAACACTGAAGCTTTCTTT
CDR3: CASSLYRLNTEAFF

J: TRBJ2-1
size: .
V: TRBV10-3
D: TRBD1
DNA: TGTGCCATCCGGGACAGGGGGCCCTTTAGCTCCTACAATGAGCAGTTCTTC
CDR3: CAIRDRGPFSSYNEQFF

J: TRBJ2-3
size: .
V: TRBV28
D: .
DNA: TGTGCCAGCAGTCTAAAACCCTCTGGGGGGAAGCAGAGCACAGATACGCAGTATTTT
CDR3: CASSLKPSGGKQSTDTQYF

J: TRBJ2-1
size: few
V: TRBV7-9
D: TRBD2
DNA: TGTGCCAGCAGCTTAGGGGAGACTAGCGGCGGTTACAATGAGCAGTTCTTC
CDR3: CASSLGETSGGYNEQFF

J: TRBJ1-1
size: .
V: TRBV28
D: TRBD1
DNA: TGTGCCAGCAGCCCCCGGACAGGGGGGAACACTGAAGCTTTCTTT
CDR3: CASSPRTGGNTEAFF

J: TRBJ1-1
size: .
V: TRBV7-6
D: .
DNA: TGTGCCAGCAGCTTAGGATTCAGGTGGTCTGAAGCTTTCTTT
CDR3: CASSLGFRWSEAFF

J: TRBJ2-2
size: .
V: TRBV6-1
D: .
DNA: TGTGCCAGCAGTTCCTGGAGGACGAACACCGGGGAGCTGTTTTTT
CDR3: CASSSWRTNTGELFF

J: TRBJ2-2
size: .
V: TRBV9
D: TRBD2
DNA: TGTGCCAGCAGCGCTGCCCTACTAGCGTCCGGGGAGCTGTTTTTT
CDR3: CASSAALLASGELFF

J: TRBJ2-2
size: .
V: TRBV12-5
D: .
DNA: TGTGCTAGTGGTTTGCTCATCGGGGGAAATACCGGGGAGCTGTTTTTT
CDR3: CASGLLIGGNTGELFF

J: TRBJ1-2
size: .
V: TRBV29-1
D: .
DNA: TGCAGCGCCGTGGGGGGTTATGGCTACACCTTC
CDR3: CSAVGGYGYTF

J: TRBJ1-1
size: few
V: TRBV27
D: TRBD1
DNA: TGTGCCAGCAGTTCGGACAGGCATTCGGATACTGAAGCTTTCTTT
CDR3: CASSSDRHSDTEAFF

J: TRBJ2-2
size: .
V: TRBV6-5
D: .
DNA: TGTGCCAGCAGTTACCTCCACACCGGGGAGCTGTTTTTT
CDR3: CASSYLHTGELFF

J: TRBJ2-1
size: .
V: TRBV15
D: .
DNA: TGTGCCACCAGCAGAGATATTGTCGGGATTCAGTTCTTC
CDR3: CATSRDIVGIQFF

J: TRBJ1-2
size: .
V: TRBV5-1
D: .
DNA: TGCGCCAGCAGCCCTCAAGGGGGAAACTATGGCTACACCTTC
CDR3: CASSPQGGNYGYTF

J: TRBJ1-2
size: .
V: TRBV5-6
D: .
DNA: TGTGCCAGCAGCTTGGAAGGGGATGGCTACACCTTC
CDR3: CASSLEGDGYTF

J: TRBJ1-5
size: .
V: TRBV10-2
D: TRBD1
DNA: TGCGCCACCGCAGGACAGGGGGTCGGGCCCCAGCATTTT
CDR3: CATAGQGVGPQHF

J: TRBJ2-5
size: .
V: TRBV5-1
D: TRBD2
DNA: TGCGCCAGTAGAGCGGGGCCCCTACAAGAGACCCAGTACTTC
CDR3: CASRAGPLQETQYF

J: TRBJ2-3
size: .
V: TRBV19
D: TRBD1
DNA: TGTGCCAGTAGTATGGGACAGACAGATTTGAATACGCAGTATTTT
CDR3: CASSMGQTDLNTQYF